What follows are 17 T cell receptor beta chains derived from one specimen sequenced in a study of Ad26.COV2.S vaccination and SARS-CoV-2 variants. Specified treatment: 15 to 20 received Ad26.COV2.S at low or high dose, single or two shots; several received placebo; per-sample allocation not given. Sampling was performed 63 days after the first vaccine or placebo injection. Libraries were prepared by immunoSEQ multiplex PCR; TCRdb keeps only in-frame clonotypes and omits some of them. This sample yields fewer than 400,000 clones, of which 85% to 90% are seen a single time; around 2% belongs to the top ten. The material was peripheral blood, obtained in a trial of Ad26.COV2.S vaccine versus placebo. The receptors shown here come from a person between 18 and 65 years old who received the Ad26.COV2.S COVID-19 vaccine or a placebo.

The chain has TRBV18 and TRBJ1-3, with 8 bases lining up with TRBD1. The trim removed 3 bases at V and 3 bases at J, leaving 4 bases unmatched. Germline V gene sequence: CDR1 KGHSH, CDR2 LQKENI. The CDR3 extends over 15 amino acids. The CDR3 nucleotides are TGTGCCAGCTCACCCGGACAGGGAGGTGGAAACACCATATATTTT. Encoded protein: CASSPGQGGGNTIYF.

This clone was seen only a few times. The V and J genes are TRBV27 and TRBJ1-2; maybe TRBD1 (5 bases). Germline lookup yields CDR1 MNHEY and CDR2 SMNVEV (reference sequence). The V gene lost 2 bases and the J gene lost 0 bases, with 13 bases spanning the gap. CDR3 length: 16 residues. CDR3 loop: CASSLRGPPSNYGYTF. Here the CDR3 DNA reads TGTGCCAGCAGTTTAAGGGGTCCCCCTTCTAACTATGGCTACACCTTC.

The chain uses TRBV18 and TRBJ1-2; no firm D call. Germline V lookup: CDR1 KGHSH, CDR2 LQKENI. The CDR3 has 13 residues. V lost 3 bases and J lost 8, with 13 bases in between. In nucleotides, the CDR3 is TGTGCCAGCTCACCCGAAGGGATAGGGGGCTACACCTTC. It codes for CASSPEGIGGYTF.

The V gene is TRBV7-2, the J gene TRBJ2-7; D unresolved. CDR1 and CDR2 (germline): SGHTA, FQGNSA. This CDR3 contains 13 residues. Deletions cut 6 bases from V and 0 bases from J, with 9 bases between. The CDR3 coding sequence is TGTGCCAGCAGTTCGTGGGGCTCCTACGAGCAGTACTTC. Translated: CASSSWGSYEQYF.

The chain is built from TRBV7-2 and TRBJ2-5; D may match TRBD1 or TRBD2 (6 bases each). Germline V gives CDR1 SGHTA, CDR2 FQGNSA. There are 14 residues in the CDR3. Deletions cut 5 bases from V and 4 bases from J, with 14 bases between. This chain's CDR3 is CASSRGLPGETQYF. For the CDR3, the DNA is TGTGCCAGCAGCCGGGGGCTACCCGGAGAGACCCAGTACTTC.

The CDR3 spells CASRIQGSTDTQYF. DNA of the CDR3: TGTGCCAGCAGAATACAGGGGAGCACAGATACGCAGTATTTT. This chain connects TRBV27 to TRBJ2-3, with TRBD1 identical over 7 bases. CDR3 length equals 14 residues. J lost 0 bases, V lost 6 bases, and 3 bases had no gene match. Germline V gene sequence: CDR1 MNHEY, CDR2 SMNVEV (reference sequence).

Only one count was recorded for this clone. This chain connects TRBV6-2 or TRBV6-3 to TRBJ1-2, with 10 bases identical to TRBD1. The CDR3 loop spans 15 amino acids. CDR1 is MNHEY and CDR2 is SVGEGT in the germline V gene. With V trimmed by 2 bases and J by 2 bases, 2 bases remained unmatched. The CDR3 protein is CASSYGQGGNYGYTF. CDR3 sequence (DNA): TGTGCCAGCAGTTACGGACAGGGGGGCAACTATGGCTACACCTTC.

V gene TRBV18 combines with J gene TRBJ1-1; D is uncertain. Germline values: CDR1 KGHSH, CDR2 LQKENI. This CDR3 has 13 residues. The V gene lost 6 bases and the J gene lost 1 base, with 9 bases spanning the gap. CDR3 nucleotide sequence: TGTGCCAGCTCGAGGGAGAAGAACACTGAAGCTTTCTTT. As protein: CASSREKNTEAFF.

This clone appeared a few times. Other DNA sequences from this sample encode an identical CDR3 as well. This chain joins TRBV5-1 and TRBJ1-2, with D perhaps TRBD1 (6 bases). The CDR3 has 13 residues. CDR1 is SGHRS, CDR2 YFSETQ, per germline. Trimming pared 4 bases from V and 3 bases from J, leaving 10 bases between. CDR3 bases: TGCGCCAGCAGCCTCGGGACACACTATGGCTACACCTTC. Protein: CASSLGTHYGYTF.

Only a few counts were recorded for this clone. The gene calls are TRBV25-1 and TRBJ1-1; tentative D call: TRBD1 (6 bases). The V gene lost 4 bases and the J gene lost 4 bases, with 19 bases spanning the gap. The CDR3 totals 16 residues. Germline values: CDR1 MGHDK, CDR2 SYGVNS. The CDR3 coding sequence is TGTGCCAGCAGTGGGCAAGGGGGTCGGGCCCGCACTGAAGCTTTCTTT. It yields the protein CASSGQGGRARTEAFF.

On this clone: Other nucleotide sequences in the sample specify the same CDR3. The chain is built from TRBV5-1 and TRBJ1-2, with D maybe TRBD1 (6 bases). CDR3 length: 12 amino acids. Trimming took off 2 bases at V and 6 bases at J, with 8 bases between the two ends. The germline CDR1 and CDR2 sequences are SGHRS and YFSETQ. The CDR3 loop is CASSLQGDGYTF. The CDR3 nucleotides read TGCGCCAGCAGCTTACAGGGTGATGGCTACACCTTC.

This rearrangement joins TRBV7-8 to TRBJ2-2; D uncertain. The CDR3 is 15 residues long. Between the trimmed V and J ends, which lost 2 bases and 6 bases, there was a span of 13 bases. CDR1 and CDR2 (germline): SGHVS, FQNEAQ. The CDR3 bases are TGTGCCAGCAGCTTACAGGATCCCTACGCCGGGGAGCTGTTTTTT. The encoded protein is CASSLQDPYAGELFF.

The DNA for the CDR3 is TGTGCCAGCAGTTTGGGGGTAACCTACGAGCAGTACTTC. It translates to CASSLGVTYEQYF. The V and J genes are TRBV27 and TRBJ2-7; the D call may be TRBD1 or TRBD2 (5 bases each). CDR1 MNHEY and CDR2 SMNVEV come from the germline V gene (reference sequence). The CDR3 is 13 residues long. Trimming removed 3 bases at V and 2 bases at J, with 8 bases between.

V usage is TRBV12-3 or TRBV12-4 and J usage is TRBJ1-6; the D is unclear. V was trimmed by 7 bases and J by 6 bases, leaving 10 bases between them. This CDR3 is 13 amino acids long. The CDR3 here is CASMMAGNSPLHF. In nucleotides, the CDR3 is TGTGCCAGCATGATGGCGGGTAATTCACCCCTCCACTTT.

For the CDR3, the DNA is TGTGCCACCAGTGATTTGAGTAGCAATGAGCAGTTCTTC. Residues: CATSDLSSNEQFF. The J gene is TRBJ2-1, the V gene TRBV24-1; no reliable D call. CDR1 and CDR2 (germline): KGHDR, SFDVKD. V shed 0 bases and J shed 6 bases, with 5 bases lying between them. The CDR3 consists of 13 residues.

The chain is built from TRBV7-2 and TRBJ2-3; maybe TRBD2 (5 bases). This CDR3 spans 14 amino acids. The germline V gene has CDR1 SGHTA and CDR2 FQGNSA. V gave up 6 bases and J gave up 4 bases, with 14 bases separating them. The CDR3: CASRAGPAADTQYF. CDR3 nucleotide sequence: TGTGCCAGCAGGGCGGGCCCGGCGGCAGATACGCAGTATTTT. Full variable domain (rest looked up from reference TRBV7-2 and TRBJ2-3): GAGVSQSPSNKVTEKGKDVELRCDPISGHTALYWYRQSLGQGLEFLIYFQGNSAPDKSGLPSDRFSAERTGGSVSTLTIQRTQQEDSAVYLCASRAGPAADTQYFGPGTRLTVL.

This clone was found once. This rearrangement joins TRBV7-8 to TRBJ2-4; 14 positions agree with TRBD2. Trimming cost V 7 bases and J 9 bases; bases outside gene matches: 8. This CDR3 spans 15 amino acids. The germline CDR1 and CDR2 sequences are SGHVS and FQNEAQ. CDR3 DNA: TGTGCCAGCACCCCGACTAGCGGGGGGGAGGTCATTCAGTACTTC. This translates into CASTPTSGGEVIQYF.